The 2 T cell receptor beta chains given below trace back to one sample, sequenced in a study of cytotoxic CD8 clonotypes in ibrutinib-treated CLL. Method: immunoSEQ multiplex PCR; TCRdb's copy keeps in-frame clones and lacks some. The table shows about 330,000 clones, with over 60% occurring only once. The source material was PBMCs, sampled after 36 months of ibrutinib treatment. These receptors were obtained from a human donor with chronic lymphocytic leukemia.

This clone was counted once. The genes are TRBV19 and TRBJ2-1, with D possibly being TRBD1 or TRBD2 (6 bases each). The V end was cut by 1 base, the J end by 2 bases, with 12 bases between. The germline CDR1 and CDR2 sequences are LNHDA and SQIVND (reference sequence). The CDR3 is made up of 16 amino acids. In DNA, the CDR3 is TGTGCCAGTAGTATAGCGGGGGCGCTACCCTACAATGAGCAGTTCTTC. This sequence encodes CASSIAGALPYNEQFF.

The chain combines TRBV6-1 with TRBJ1-2; the D gene is possibly TRBD1 (6 bases). Germline-derived CDR1 and CDR2 are MNHNS and SASEGT. CDR3 length: 14 residues. Trimming took off 7 bases at V and 5 bases at J, with 17 bases between the two ends. CDR3 sequence reads: CASNSGGGRYGYTF. In DNA form, the CDR3 reads TGTGCCAGCAACTCCGGGGGGGGCAGATATGGCTACACCTTC.